This TCR beta chain was identified in a study of patients and donors after allogeneic stem cell transplantation. From the RT-PCR reads, TCRdb called clonotypes with MiXCR, one entry per CDR3 protein. Seen here are 90,000 to 120,000 distinct CDR3 sequences, 35% observed once, and the top ten hold around 30%. Input material: blood, either unsorted or a sorted T cell fraction (not recorded which). The sequence derives from a human donor who was either an allogeneic HSCT recipient or a stem cell or donor lymphocyte infusion donor (not recorded which). It is not recorded whose cells these are; they may come from a transplant donor.

CDR3 in DNA: TGTGCCCGGGACAGGGGCTCTGGAAACACCATATATTTT. This encodes CARDRGSGNTIYF. V gene TRBV30 combines with J gene TRBJ1-3, with 10 bases lining up with TRBD1. CDR1 is GTSNPN and CDR2 is SVGIG in the germline V gene (reference sequence). There are 13 residues in the CDR3. Germline trimming cut 8 bases from V and 0 bases from J; bases unmatched to any gene: 1.